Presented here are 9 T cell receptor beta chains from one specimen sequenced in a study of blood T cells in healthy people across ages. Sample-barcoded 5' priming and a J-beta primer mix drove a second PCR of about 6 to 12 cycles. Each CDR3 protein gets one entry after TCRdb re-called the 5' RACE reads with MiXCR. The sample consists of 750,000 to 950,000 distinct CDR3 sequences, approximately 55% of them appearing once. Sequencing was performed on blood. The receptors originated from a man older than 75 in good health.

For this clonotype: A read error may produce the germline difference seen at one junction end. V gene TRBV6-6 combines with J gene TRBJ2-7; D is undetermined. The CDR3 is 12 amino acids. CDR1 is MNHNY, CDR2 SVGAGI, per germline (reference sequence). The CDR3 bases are TGTGCCAGCAGTGGGGATACCTACGTGCAGTACTTC. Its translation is CASSGDTYVQYF.

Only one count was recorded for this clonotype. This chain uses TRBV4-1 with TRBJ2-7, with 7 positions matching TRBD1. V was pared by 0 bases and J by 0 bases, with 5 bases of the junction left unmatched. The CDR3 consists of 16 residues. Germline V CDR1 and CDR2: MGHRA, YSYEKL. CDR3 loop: CASSQDTGQLSYEQYF. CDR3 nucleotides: TGCGCCAGCAGCCAAGATACGGGACAGCTCTCCTACGAGCAGTACTTC.

The CDR3 here is CASSPGQGSGTDEQYF. The CDR3 DNA follows: TGTGCCAGCAGCCCAGGACAGGGGTCTGGTACGGACGAGCAGTACTTC. The chain employs TRBV7-9 and TRBJ2-4; 9 bases line up with TRBD1. The J call may be in error: the DNA end matches TRBJ2-7 better. CDR1 and CDR2 (germline): SEHNR, FQNEAQ (reference sequence). The CDR3 has 16 residues.

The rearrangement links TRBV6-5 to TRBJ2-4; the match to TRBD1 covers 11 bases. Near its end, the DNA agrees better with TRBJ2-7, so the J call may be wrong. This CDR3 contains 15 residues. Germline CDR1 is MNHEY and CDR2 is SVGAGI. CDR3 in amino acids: CASRTGTGGGFEQYF. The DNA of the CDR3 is TGTGCCAGCAGGACCGGGACAGGGGGTGGCTTCGAGCAGTACTTC.

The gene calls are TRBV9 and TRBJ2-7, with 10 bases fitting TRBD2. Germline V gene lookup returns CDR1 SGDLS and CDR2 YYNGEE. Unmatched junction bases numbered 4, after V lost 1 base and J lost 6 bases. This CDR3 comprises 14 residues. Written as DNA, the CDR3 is TGTGCCAGCAGCGTAAGCGGGAGGGCCGCCGAGCAGTACTTC. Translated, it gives CASSVSGRAAEQYF.

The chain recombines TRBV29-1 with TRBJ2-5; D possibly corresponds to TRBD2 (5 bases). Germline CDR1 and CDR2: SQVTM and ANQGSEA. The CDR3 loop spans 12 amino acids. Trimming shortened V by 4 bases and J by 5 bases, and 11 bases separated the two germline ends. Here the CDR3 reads CSVARRRETQYF. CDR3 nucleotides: TGCAGCGTTGCACGGAGGCGGGAGACCCAGTACTTC.

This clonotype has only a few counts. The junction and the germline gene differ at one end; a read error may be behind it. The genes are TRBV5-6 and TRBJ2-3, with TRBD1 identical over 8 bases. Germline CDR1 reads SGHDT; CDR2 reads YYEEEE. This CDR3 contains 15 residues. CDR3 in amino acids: CASSLGTGPTDTQYF. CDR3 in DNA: TGTGCCAGCAGTTTGGGGACAGGACCCACAGATACGCAGTATTTT.

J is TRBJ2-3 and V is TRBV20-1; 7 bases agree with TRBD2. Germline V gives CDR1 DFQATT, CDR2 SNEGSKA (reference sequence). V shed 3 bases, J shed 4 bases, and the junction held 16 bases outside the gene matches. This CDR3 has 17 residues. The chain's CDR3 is CSASAPRAGVGADTQYF. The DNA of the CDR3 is TGCAGTGCTAGTGCCCCCCGGGCGGGAGTTGGCGCAGATACGCAGTATTTT.

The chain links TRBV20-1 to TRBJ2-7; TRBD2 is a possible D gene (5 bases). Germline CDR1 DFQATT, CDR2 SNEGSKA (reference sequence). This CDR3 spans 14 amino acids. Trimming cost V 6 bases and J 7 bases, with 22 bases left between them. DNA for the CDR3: TGCAGTGCCCCCCTGGTGCAGTCGACGGGGGAGCAGTACTTC. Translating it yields CSAPLVQSTGEQYF.